The 13 T cell receptor beta chains below come from one sample, sequenced in a study of long-term antiretroviral therapy in people with HIV. Version v3.0 of the immunoSEQ assay ran at survey level. Assay: immunoSEQ multiplex PCR; the TCRdb copy retains only in-frame clones and omits some. Of 30,000 to 50,000 clones listed, 75% to 90% are singletons. This specimen was unsorted PBMCs, taken 3.1 years after starting antiretroviral therapy. The receptors here all came from a woman between 50 and 59 years old with HIV.

This sequence joins TRBV6-5 and TRBJ2-3; 7 positions agree with TRBD1. The V and J ends lost 4 bases and 1 base, in that order; junction bases with no gene match: 5. CDR1 is MNHEY and CDR2 is SVGAGI in the germline V gene. The CDR3 length is 15 residues. This CDR3 is CASSFRQGRTDTQYF. Written as DNA, the CDR3 is TGTGCCAGCAGTTTCCGACAGGGCCGCACAGATACGCAGTATTTT.

This chain links TRBV7-2 with TRBJ2-5; D may be TRBD1 (6 bases). Per the germline V gene, CDR1 is SGHTA and CDR2 is FQGNSA. The CDR3 is 15 amino acids. The germline V and J ends were trimmed by 1 base and 7 bases, with 16 bases remaining between them. CDR3 loop: CASSLGTARKGTQYF. The CDR3 coding sequence is TGTGCCAGCAGCTTAGGGACAGCCCGCAAAGGGACCCAGTACTTC. The variable domain in full, completed from reference TRBV7-2 and TRBJ2-5, reads GAGVSQSPSNKVTEKGKDVELRCDPISGHTALYWYRQSLGQGLEFLIYFQGNSAPDKSGLPSDRFSAERTGGSVSTLTIQRTQQEDSAVYLCASSLGTARKGTQYFGPGTRLLVL.

In DNA, the CDR3 is TGTGCCAGCGCTTATACCTACGAGCAGTACTTC. As protein: CASAYTYEQYF. This chain joins TRBV2 and TRBJ2-7; D gene unclear. The CDR3 contains 11 residues. V shed 8 bases and J shed 2 bases, with 7 bases lying between them. CDR1 is SNHLY and CDR2 is FYNNEI in the germline V gene.

The rearrangement links TRBV12-2 to TRBJ2-7. TRBV12-2 is tagged as a pseudogene. The CDR3 is 13 residues long. The CDR3 is CASRLTARYEQYF. Here the CDR3 DNA reads TGTGCAAGTCGCTTGACCGCTCGCTACGAGCAGTACTTC.

The V gene is TRBV7-9, the J gene TRBJ2-7; 10 bases are shared with TRBD1. CDR3 length: 16 amino acids. With 4 bases clipped from V and 5 bases from J, the junction kept 11 bases outside the gene matches. CDR1 and CDR2 from the germline V gene are SEHNR and FQNEAQ (reference sequence). The DNA for the CDR3 is TGTGCCAGCAGCTGGGTGCCGGGACAGGGGCCCAACGAGCAGTACTTC. This sequence encodes CASSWVPGQGPNEQYF.

The genes are TRBV7-9 and TRBJ2-5; D not certain. The CDR3 extends over 15 amino acids. V lost 1 base to trimming and J lost 4 bases, with 13 bases between them. Germline V gene sequence: CDR1 SEHNR, CDR2 FQNEAQ (reference sequence). CDR3 in DNA: TGTGCCAGCAGCTTAGGAGGTGAAGGGTCAGAGACCCAGTACTTC. Its translation is CASSLGGEGSETQYF.

CDR3 region: CASSLVADNPYGYTF. In DNA, the CDR3 is TGCGCCAGCAGCTTGGTTGCAGACAACCCCTATGGCTACACCTTC. This chain uses TRBV5-1 with TRBJ1-2; D gene uncertain. This CDR3 is 15 amino acids long. The V end was cut by 0 bases, the J end by 4 bases, with 13 bases between. Germline CDR1 SGHRS, CDR2 YFSETQ.

This clone was counted only a few times. The gene calls are TRBV6-5 and TRBJ1-2, with D tentatively TRBD1 (5 bases). The CDR3 loop spans 15 amino acids. Germline CDR1 MNHEY, CDR2 SVGAGI. V was clipped by 1 base and J by 4 bases, with 13 bases between them. The CDR3 nucleotides are TGTGCCAGCAGTTACTTCCCGCAGGGAGGCTATGGCTACACCTTC. Amino acids: CASSYFPQGGYGYTF.

J is TRBJ1-1 and V is TRBV7-9; tentative D call: TRBD1 (5 bases). This CDR3 contains 16 residues. In germline, CDR1 is SEHNR, CDR2 FQNEAQ (reference sequence). The V end lost 0 bases, the J end lost 2 bases, and 13 bases lay between the germline ends. In DNA form, the CDR3 reads TGTGCCAGCAGCTTAGCTAGAACAGGACTAAACACTGAAGCTTTCTTT. Residues: CASSLARTGLNTEAFF.

The CDR3 nucleotides are TGTGCCAGCAGCTTTGGGGTGAGCAATCAGCCCCAGCATTTT. Translating it yields CASSFGVSNQPQHF. The chain recombines TRBV5-4 with TRBJ1-5; D unresolved. CDR1 and CDR2 (germline): SGHNT, YYREEE (reference sequence). The germline V and J ends were trimmed by 2 bases and 1 base, with 7 bases remaining between them. CDR3 length: 14 amino acids.

The chain recombines TRBV11-2 with TRBJ1-2; D gene unclear. Per the germline V gene, CDR1 is SGHAT and CDR2 is FQNNGV. The V end was cut by 6 bases, the J end by 4 bases, with 15 bases between. CDR3 length equals 14 residues. DNA of the CDR3: TGTGCCAGCAGTCAGTCCGCCCGTCGCTATGGCTACACCTTC. Amino acids: CASSQSARRYGYTF.

The chain recombines TRBV18 with TRBJ1-6, with unresolved D. Trimming stripped 3 bases from V and 10 bases from J, with 10 bases between. From germline, CDR1 is KGHSH and CDR2 LQKENI. This CDR3 spans 13 amino acids. The CDR3 sequence: CASSPTAGSPLHF. In DNA, the CDR3 is TGTGCCAGCTCACCTACGGCTGGGTCACCCCTCCACTTT.

The chain's CDR3 is CAWSPDRLYGYTF. Here the CDR3 DNA reads TGTGCCTGGAGCCCAGACAGACTCTATGGCTACACCTTC. The V and J genes are TRBV30 and TRBJ1-2; possible D gene TRBD1, 5 bases. The germline V gene has CDR1 GTSNPN and CDR2 SVGIG (reference sequence). There are 13 residues in the CDR3. V was cut by 3 bases and J by 4 bases, with 12 bases left in between.